This T cell receptor beta chain came from a study of cytomegalovirus exposure and HLA in healthy donors. About the study: Unique TCRs numbering roughly 80 million, obtained from HLA-typed donors, made up an early data release. Study findings and constraints: The study labeled approximately 150 TCR beta chains cytomegalovirus-associated.

With 60 Vbeta and 13 Jbeta primers, the PCR was carried out. Produced via immunoSEQ multiplex PCR; TCRdb's table is partial and in-frame only. The sample includes roughly 150,000 clones, around four fifths of them seen just once. The V segment lost 4 bases and the J segment 6 bases; nucleotides outside the gene matches: 8. Germline V lookup: CDR1 SGHNT, CDR2 YYREEE (reference sequence). CDR3 size: 14 residues. In the case of this clone: What it recognizes is unknown.

Input material: PBMCs. The TCR comes from a male donor in good health and CMV-seronegative. V gene TRBV5-4 combines with J gene TRBJ2-3, with TRBD1 matching over 7 bases. The CDR3 here is CASSRGQPTDTQYF. In DNA, the CDR3 is TGTGCCAGCAGCCGGGGACAGCCCACGGATACGCAGTATTTT.